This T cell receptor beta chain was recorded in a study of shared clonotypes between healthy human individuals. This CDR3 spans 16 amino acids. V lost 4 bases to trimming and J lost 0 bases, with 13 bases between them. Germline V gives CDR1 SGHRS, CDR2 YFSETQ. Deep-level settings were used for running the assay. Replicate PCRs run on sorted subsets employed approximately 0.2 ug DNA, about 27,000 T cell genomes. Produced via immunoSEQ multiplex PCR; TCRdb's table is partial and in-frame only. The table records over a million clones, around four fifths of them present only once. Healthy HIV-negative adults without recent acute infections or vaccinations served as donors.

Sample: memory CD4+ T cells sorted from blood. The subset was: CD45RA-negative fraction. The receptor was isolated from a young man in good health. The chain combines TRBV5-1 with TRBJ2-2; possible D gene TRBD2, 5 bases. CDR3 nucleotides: TGCGCCAGCAGCAAGACTACGGCCGCGAACACCGGGGAGCTGTTTTTT. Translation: CASSKTTAANTGELFF.